Below, 6 T cell receptor beta chains from the same sample are listed, as sequenced in a study of shared clonotypes between healthy human individuals. The repertoire was sequenced with immunoSEQ multiplex PCR; TCRdb's copy has only in-frame clones and lacks some. Among 2,500,000 or so clones listed, 93% were seen once. Sequenced material: naive CD4+ T cells from PBMCs. Subset denoted: CD45RA+ positively selected. The receptors derive from a man aged 18 to 30 in good health. Some clones in this sample may be carry-over from other donors' samples.

The chain recombines TRBV5-1 with TRBJ1-2; D is perhaps TRBD1 (6 bases). The CDR3 extends over 15 amino acids. The germline V gene encodes CDR1 SGHRS and CDR2 YFSETQ. Trimming took off 0 bases at V and 7 bases at J, with 16 bases between the two ends. The CDR3 sequence: CASSLVVRSQGGYTF. CDR3 nucleotides: TGCGCCAGCAGCTTGGTAGTCCGTTCACAGGGTGGCTACACCTTC.

This sequence joins TRBV7-3 and TRBJ2-6, with TRBD1 as a possible D gene (5 bases). Trimming pared 0 bases from V and 0 bases from J, leaving 24 bases between. Germline-derived CDR1 and CDR2 are SGHTA and FQGTGA. This CDR3 comprises 22 residues. CDR3 protein: CASSLTAVGLGQVSSGANVLTF. The CDR3, as DNA: TGTGCCAGCAGCTTAACGGCCGTAGGTTTGGGGCAGGTCTCCTCTGGGGCCAACGTCCTGACTTTC.

The chain employs TRBV29-1 and TRBJ1-5; 7 positions match TRBD1. Germline lookup yields CDR1 SQVTM and CDR2 ANQGSEA. Unmatched junction bases numbered 10, after V lost 7 bases and J lost 7 bases. The CDR3 sequence is 13 residues long. In nucleotides, the CDR3 is TGCAGCGCCATGACAGGGTTAGGCCAGCCCCAGCATTTT. Translated, it gives CSAMTGLGQPQHF.

The chain employs TRBV20-1 and TRBJ1-2, with 7 positions matching TRBD1. Trimming took 4 bases from V and 6 from J; bases not matched to a gene: 2. In germline, CDR1 is DFQATT, CDR2 SNEGSKA (reference sequence). CDR3 length: 11 residues. In DNA, the CDR3 is TGCAGTGCTACCGACAGGGATGGCTACACCTTC. It specifies CSATDRDGYTF.

This clone came up a few times. The chain carries TRBV19 and TRBJ1-2, with TRBD1 identical over 7 bases. The CDR3 loop spans 14 amino acids. Germline loops: CDR1 LNHDA, CDR2 SQIVND (reference sequence). Trimming took 6 bases from V and 0 from J; bases not matched to a gene: 4. In DNA, the CDR3 is TGTGCCAGTAGGGACAGGTATCCTAACTATGGCTACACCTTC. Translated: CASRDRYPNYGYTF.

This sequence joins TRBV6-1 and TRBJ1-1; D is unclear. CDR3 length equals 15 residues. The V gene's germline CDR1 is MNHNS and CDR2 SASEGT. Trimming shortened V by 5 bases and J by 4 bases, and 17 bases separated the two germline ends. CDR3 sequence reads: CASSFYEGGGTEAFF. CDR3 nucleotide sequence: TGTGCCAGCAGTTTTTATGAGGGAGGAGGCACTGAAGCTTTCTTT.